This T cell receptor beta chain was observed in a study of OX40 agonist ivuxolimab in advanced cancers. The protocol was immunoSEQ multiplex PCR, while the TCRdb copy is restricted to in-frame clones and leaves out a portion. This sample has roughly 73,000 clones, with 80% to 90% found just once. CDR1 is MNHNS and CDR2 is SASEGT in the germline V gene. Trimming removed 1 base at V and 6 bases at J, with 10 bases between. The length of the CDR3 is 14 residues. The source material was CD4+ or CD8+ T cells sorted from blood, sampled in a trial of the OX40 agonist ivuxolimab. This TCR was sampled from an adult with an advanced solid tumor such as melanoma, head and neck, liver or kidney cancer. The V and J genes are TRBV6-1 and TRBJ1-5; D call uncertain. This CDR3 reads CASSEGRVAQPQHF. CDR3 nucleotide sequence: TGTGCCAGCAGTGAAGGTAGGGTGGCTCAGCCCCAGCATTTT.